The entry below gives a single T cell receptor beta chain sequence along with its context. TCRdb keeps only in-frame clones here, not all; method: immunoSEQ multiplex PCR. Altogether more than 50,000 clones are present, roughly nine tenths being singletons, with the ten largest covering around 3.3%. The CDR3 is made up of 16 amino acids. J lost 8 bases, V lost 3 bases, and 14 bases had no gene match. The germline V gene encodes CDR1 SGHRS and CDR2 YFSETQ. The entry originates in a study of T cell changes during pregnancy in multiple sclerosis. This clonotype was obtained from a female donor in good health, enrolled as a control in a pregnancy study. The input for sequencing was peripheral blood, taken in the first trimester of pregnancy. This chain joins TRBV5-1 and TRBJ2-1, with 7 bases identical to TRBD1. The CDR3: CASSYGQVNGVDEQFF. The CDR3 DNA reads TGCGCCAGCAGCTATGGACAGGTCAATGGGGTCGATGAGCAGTTCTTC.